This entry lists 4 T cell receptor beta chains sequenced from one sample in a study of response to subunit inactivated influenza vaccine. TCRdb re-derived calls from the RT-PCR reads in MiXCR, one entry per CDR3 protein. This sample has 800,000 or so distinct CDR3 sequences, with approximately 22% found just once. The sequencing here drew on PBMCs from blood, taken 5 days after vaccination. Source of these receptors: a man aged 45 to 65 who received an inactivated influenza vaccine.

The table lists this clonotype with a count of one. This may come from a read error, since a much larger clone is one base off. The CDR3 DNA reads as TGCAGTTCCATAGAGACTAGCGGGCTTTACGAGCAGTACTTC. Translation: CSSIETSGLYEQYF. The chain uses TRBV20-1 and TRBJ2-7; 10 positions match TRBD2. This CDR3 is 14 amino acids long. Germline trimming cut 8 bases from V and 4 bases from J; bases unmatched to any gene: 11. The germline V gene has CDR1 DFQATT and CDR2 SNEGSKA (reference sequence).

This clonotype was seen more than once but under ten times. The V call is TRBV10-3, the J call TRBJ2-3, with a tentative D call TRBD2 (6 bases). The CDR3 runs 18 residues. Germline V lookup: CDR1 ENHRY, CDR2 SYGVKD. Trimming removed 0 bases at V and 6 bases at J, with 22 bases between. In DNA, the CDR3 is TGTGCCATCAGTGAGTCCACCTCGGCGGAGTCAGGGAGGGATACGCAGTATTTT. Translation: CAISESTSAESGRDTQYF.

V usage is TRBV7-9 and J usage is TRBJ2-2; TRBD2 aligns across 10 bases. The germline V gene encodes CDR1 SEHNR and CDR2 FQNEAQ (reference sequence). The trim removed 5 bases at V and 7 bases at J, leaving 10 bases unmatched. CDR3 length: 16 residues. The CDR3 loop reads CASSPWLAGDFGELFF. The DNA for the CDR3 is TGTGCCAGCAGCCCATGGCTAGCGGGGGATTTCGGGGAGCTGTTTTTT.

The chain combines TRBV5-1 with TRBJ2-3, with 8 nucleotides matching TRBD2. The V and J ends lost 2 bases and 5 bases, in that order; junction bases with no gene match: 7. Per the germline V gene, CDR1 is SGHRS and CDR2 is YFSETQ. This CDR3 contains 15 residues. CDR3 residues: CASSLLTSGGDTQYF. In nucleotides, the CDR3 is TGCGCCAGCAGCTTACTAACTAGCGGTGGAGATACGCAGTATTTT.